This T cell receptor (beta chain) was identified during a study of CD8 T cells in Susac syndrome. The junction had 7 bases not matched to a gene; V was cut back by 7 bases and J by 5 bases. Germline CDR1 and CDR2: MNHNY and SVGAGI (reference sequence). The CDR3 extends over 14 amino acids. General study results and limits: The study admitted that it had a relatively small number of individuals in its TCR sequencing and HLA analysis. Clonal expansion of CD8+ cells in Susac peaked in TEMRA cells (and in active patients). Total CD8+ repertoires held roughly 16 Susac-specific public clones, while CD8+ TEMRA repertoires held 5 or 6.

With regard to this clonotype: Its antigen is still unknown.

Random hexamers served to reverse transcribe roughly 0.45 to 1 ug RNA. A single record per CDR3 protein comes from TCRdb applying MiXCR to the immunoSEQ multiplex PCR reads. The table has about 90,000 distinct CDR3 sequences, approximately 96% seen once. This rearrangement joins TRBV6-6 to TRBJ1-1, with TRBD1 matching 10 bases. The receptor comes from a human donor with Susac syndrome. Sequencing used CD8+ T cells from PBMCs. The chain's CDR3 is CASIPWTGGTEAFF. CDR3 in DNA: TGTGCCAGCATTCCCTGGACAGGGGGGACTGAAGCTTTCTTT.